This passage covers 15 T cell receptor beta chains from one sample sequenced in a study of blood T cells in healthy people across ages. PCR was performed a second time for roughly 7 to 11 cycles using a sample-barcoded 5' primer and a J-beta primer mix. Each CDR3 protein gets one entry after TCRdb re-called the 5' RACE reads with MiXCR. The sample lists about 1.6 million distinct CDR3 sequences; 34% were seen once. Specimen: blood. These receptors originate from a woman aged 25 to 45 in good health.

This clonotype has just a few counts. CDR3 nucleotide sequence: TGCAGTGCTACCCCGATGGGGAGGTCCGCCCGGGTCTATGGCTACACCTTC. Its protein product is CSATPMGRSARVYGYTF. The chain has TRBV20-1 and TRBJ1-2; no clear D. V was shortened by 4 bases and J by 4 bases, with 25 bases between the two germline ends. Germline loops: CDR1 DFQATT, CDR2 SNEGSKA (reference sequence). The CDR3 sequence is 17 residues long.

This clonotype showed up just a few times. The rearrangement joins TRBV7-9 to TRBJ2-1; 7 bases match TRBD2. Trimming removed 5 bases from V and 5 bases from J; junction bases left unmatched: 9. This CDR3 comprises 15 residues. CDR1 SEHNR and CDR2 FQNEAQ come from the germline V gene (reference sequence). CDR3 in amino acids: CASSPPRREHNEQFF. The CDR3 DNA follows: TGTGCCAGCAGCCCCCCGCGGCGGGAGCACAATGAGCAGTTCTTC.

This clonotype was detected only a few times. The CDR3: CSARDDETGKNEQFF. In DNA, the CDR3 is TGCAGTGCTAGAGATGATGAGACGGGAAAAAATGAGCAGTTCTTC. The V call is TRBV20-1, the J call TRBJ2-1; D is perhaps TRBD2 (5 bases). Germline V gene data show CDR1 as DFQATT and CDR2 as SNEGSKA (reference sequence). V was shortened by 0 bases and J by 7 bases, with 16 bases between the two germline ends. The CDR3 loop spans 15 amino acids.

This chain uses TRBV29-1 with TRBJ2-7, with D tentatively TRBD2 (5 bases). The CDR3 has 12 residues. Germline V gives CDR1 SQVTM, CDR2 ANQGSEA. Trimming pared 1 base from V and 7 bases from J, leaving 11 bases between. The CDR3 nucleotides read TGCAGCGTTGAAGGTGAGAGGGCTGAGCAGTACTTC. This sequence encodes CSVEGERAEQYF.

This clonotype was detected ten times or more. V and J are TRBV9 and TRBJ2-7, with D tentatively TRBD1 (6 bases). V was shortened by 4 bases and J by 0 bases, with 11 bases between the two germline ends. The CDR3 has 14 residues. Per germline, CDR1 SGDLS and CDR2 YYNGEE. The CDR3 nucleotides are TGTGCCAGCAGCCCGCGACAGGCCTCCTACGAGCAGTACTTC. Translation: CASSPRQASYEQYF.

This chain joins TRBV24-1 and TRBJ2-1, with D maybe TRBD1 (6 bases). Deletions cut 3 bases from V and 7 bases from J, with 15 bases between. The length of the CDR3 is 15 residues. Germline CDR1 reads KGHDR; CDR2 reads SFDVKD. For the CDR3, the DNA is TGTGCCACCAGTGATCCCAGAGGGGGTTCGAATGAGCAGTTCTTC. Protein product: CATSDPRGGSNEQFF.

This clonotype was counted at least ten times. The rearrangement joins TRBV12-3 or TRBV12-4 to TRBJ2-7, with 8 bases lining up with TRBD1. The CDR3 is 13 residues long. The V gene end was trimmed by 5 bases and the J gene end by 7 bases; junction bases not matched to a gene: 7. For the CDR3, the DNA is TGTGCCAGCAGTCGGCAGGGGGCAGGAGAGCAGTACTTC. Its protein product is CASSRQGAGEQYF.

Only one count was recorded for this clonotype. The rearrangement uses TRBV7-3 and TRBJ1-6, with unresolved D. V dropped 0 bases and J dropped 7 bases, with 13 bases sitting between them. Germline CDR1 reads SGHTA; CDR2 reads FQGTGA. CDR3 size: 16 residues. The DNA for the CDR3 is TGTGCCAGCAGCTTAACGGGAGATGGAGGGAATTCACCCCTCCACTTT. This translates into CASSLTGDGGNSPLHF.

The chain recombines TRBV7-3 with TRBJ1-2; D ambiguous. The CDR3 length is 15 residues. Germline values: CDR1 SGHTA, CDR2 FQGTGA. Trimming took 1 base from V and 7 from J, leaving 16 bases between them. The CDR3 DNA sequence: TGTGCCAGCAGCTTAATACCCGAGGCAGTCTCTGGCTACACCTTC. It is translated as CASSLIPEAVSGYTF. Filled out from reference TRBV7-3 and TRBJ1-2, the complete variable domain reads GAGVSQTPSNKVTEKGKYVELRCDPISGHTALYWYRQSLGQGPEFLIYFQGTGAADDSGLPNDRFFAVRPEGSVSTLKIQRTERGDSAVYLCASSLIPEAVSGYTFGSGTRLTVV.

This clonotype was seen more than once but under ten times. The rearrangement links TRBV7-6 to TRBJ1-4; no definite D call. Trimming took 3 bases from V and 4 from J, leaving 15 bases between them. This CDR3 has 16 residues. CDR1 is SGHVS, CDR2 FNYEAQ, per germline. The CDR3 DNA reads as TGTGCCAGCAGCTTGCAGAGCTGGAGTCTTAATGAAAAACTGTTTTTT. Its translation: CASSLQSWSLNEKLFF.

This clonotype was counted a few times. The germline gene is not matched at one end of the junction; a read error may be the cause. The chain has TRBV7-6 and TRBJ1-2; 7 bases match TRBD1. The CDR3 loop spans 12 amino acids. Germline V lookup: CDR1 SGHVS, CDR2 FNYEAQ. The CDR3 nucleotides read TGTGTCAGCAGCCCCGGGACAGAAGGCTACACCTTC. Translation gives CVSSPGTEGYTF.

V is TRBV6-5 and J is TRBJ2-7; 14 bases map to TRBD2. This CDR3 region has 15 residues. Germline values: CDR1 MNHEY, CDR2 SVGAGI. V shed 2 bases, J shed 6 bases, and the junction held 3 bases outside the gene matches. The DNA for the CDR3 is TGTGCCAGCAGTTACGGGACTAGCGGGAGTTCCGAGCAGTACTTC. It encodes CASSYGTSGSSEQYF.

This clonotype was found once. The chain joins TRBV3-1 to TRBJ2-2, with a tentative D call TRBD2 (6 bases). V lost 4 bases and J 1 base, leaving 13 bases between the germline ends. Germline loops: CDR1 LGHDT, CDR2 YNNKEL (reference sequence). The CDR3 runs to 16 residues. The CDR3 here is CASSPRLGMNTGELFF. The CDR3 DNA reads as TGTGCCAGCAGCCCTAGACTAGGAATGAACACCGGGGAGCTGTTTTTT.

The chain has TRBV20-1 and TRBJ2-1, with 7 bases fitting TRBD2. The CDR3 runs to 15 residues. V lost 2 bases, J lost 9 bases, and 13 bases stayed unmatched. The germline V gene encodes CDR1 DFQATT and CDR2 SNEGSKA (reference sequence). CDR3 sequence (DNA): TGCAGTGCTAGATCTCCCGGGAGGACGTACGGTGAGCAGTTCTTC. Translation gives CSARSPGRTYGEQFF.

This clonotype came up a few times. This rearrangement joins TRBV21-1 to TRBJ2-7; the listed D gene, TRBD1, was not tested against the DNA. TRBV21-1 is reported as a pseudogene. CDR3 length equals 21 residues. The CDR3 reads CASSTHPGAGGQLSRAYERYF. Here the CDR3 DNA reads TGTGCCAGCAGCACGCATCCCGGGGCAGGGGGACAGCTCAGCCGAGCCTACGAGCGGTACTTC.